This TCR beta chain is drawn from a study of blood T cell repertoires in COVID-19. On the study more broadly: Both acute and convalescent COVID-19 samples were obtained from the United States, Italy and Spain.

Per the original methods: Nucleated cell counts were estimated from reference gene primer amplification. TCRdb's copy holds only in-frame clones and misses some; the assay was immunoSEQ multiplex PCR. That table supplies the V and J calls and clone size; D and trimming were determined from the DNA. Seen here are under 70,000 clones, around 85% observed once, and the top ten hold roughly 18%. Per germline, CDR1 MNHEY and CDR2 SVGAGI. V lost 10 bases, J lost 5 bases, and 10 bases stayed unmatched. CDR3 length: 14 amino acids. The clonotype comes from a man in his 60s with acute or convalescent COVID-19. The chain couples TRBV6-5 to TRBJ2-7, with 11 nucleotides matching TRBD1. Specimen: peripheral blood. CDR3 nucleotides: TGTGCCAACGCGACCGGGACAGGGGGTCACGAGCAGTACTTC. It codes for CANATGTGGHEQYF.